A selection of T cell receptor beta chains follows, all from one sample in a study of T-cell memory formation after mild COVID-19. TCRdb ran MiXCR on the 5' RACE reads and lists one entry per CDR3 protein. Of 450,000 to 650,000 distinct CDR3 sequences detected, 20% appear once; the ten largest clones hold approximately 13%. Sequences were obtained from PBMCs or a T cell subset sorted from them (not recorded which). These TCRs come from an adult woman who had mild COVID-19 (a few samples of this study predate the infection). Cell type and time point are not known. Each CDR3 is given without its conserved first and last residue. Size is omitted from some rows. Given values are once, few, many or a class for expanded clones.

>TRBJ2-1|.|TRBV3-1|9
ASSQGWEQF
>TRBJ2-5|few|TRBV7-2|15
ASSLGALDGIGETQY
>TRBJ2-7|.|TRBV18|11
ASSQPGVSEQY
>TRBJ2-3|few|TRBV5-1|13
ASSFPTGTKDTQY
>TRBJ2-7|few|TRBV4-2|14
ASSQVGGRHSYEQY
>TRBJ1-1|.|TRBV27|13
VVRSGVLRNTEAF
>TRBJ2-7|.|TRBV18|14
ASSLGLETKTYEQY
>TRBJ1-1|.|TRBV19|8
ATQGVNAF
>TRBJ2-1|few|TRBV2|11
ASRTTGGNEQF
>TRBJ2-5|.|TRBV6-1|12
ASSDRGFRETQY
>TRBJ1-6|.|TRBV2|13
ASSETGVTNSPLH
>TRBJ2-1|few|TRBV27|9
ASSLGLAFF
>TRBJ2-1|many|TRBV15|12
ATSREGLVLAQF
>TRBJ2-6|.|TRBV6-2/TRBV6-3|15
ASSTTTGTPGANVLT
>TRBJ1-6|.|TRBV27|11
ASSPGHNSPLH
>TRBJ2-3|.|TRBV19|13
ASTTSGAGADTQY
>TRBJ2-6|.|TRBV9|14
ASSSGLASGANVLT
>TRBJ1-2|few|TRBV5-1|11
ASSLVAGRGYT
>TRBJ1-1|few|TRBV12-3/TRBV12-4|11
ASSPSGGAEAF
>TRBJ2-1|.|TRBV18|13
ASSQDGGASNEQF
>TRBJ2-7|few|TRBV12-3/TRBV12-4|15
ASSPPYTSGSSYEQY
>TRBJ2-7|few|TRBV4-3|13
ASSQVPGQTYEQY
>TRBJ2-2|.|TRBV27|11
ASSLSTTGELF
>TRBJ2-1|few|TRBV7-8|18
ASTSWGTTSGVFQDYEQF
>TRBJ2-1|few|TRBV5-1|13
ASSRLAGPPHEQF
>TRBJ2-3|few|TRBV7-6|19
ASSLGGALAGVVGRTDTQY
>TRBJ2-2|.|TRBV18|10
ASSPPDSSLF
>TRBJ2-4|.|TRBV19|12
ASSTTTAKNIQY
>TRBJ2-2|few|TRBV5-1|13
ASSFGEAGTGELF
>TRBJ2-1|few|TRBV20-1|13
SARSLAGGYNEQF
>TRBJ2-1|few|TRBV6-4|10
ASSAGGDEQF
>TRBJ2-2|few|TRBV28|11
ASIQSNTGELF
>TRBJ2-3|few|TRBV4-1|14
ASSLSSGGARDTQY
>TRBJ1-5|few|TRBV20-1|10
SARVGYQPQH
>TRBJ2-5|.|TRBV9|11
ASSAGIGETQY
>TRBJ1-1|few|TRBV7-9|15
ASSLDGGQRSYTEAF
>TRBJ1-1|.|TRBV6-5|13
ASSYEGGRDTEAF
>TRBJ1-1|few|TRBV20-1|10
SVLGQNTEAF
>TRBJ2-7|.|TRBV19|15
ASSKKTGAGGSYEQY
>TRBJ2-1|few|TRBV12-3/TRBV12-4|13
ASSLSSGVYNEQF
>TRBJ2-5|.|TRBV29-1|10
SVYLQQETQY
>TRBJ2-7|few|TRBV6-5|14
ASSQTTGKVSYEQY
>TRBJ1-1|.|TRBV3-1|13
ASSKRPGLNTEAF
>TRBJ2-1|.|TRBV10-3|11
AISGLQAGEQF
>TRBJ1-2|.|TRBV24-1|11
ATSPPGSYGYT
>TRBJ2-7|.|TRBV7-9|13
ASSSTSGGLYEQY
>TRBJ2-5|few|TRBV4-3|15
ASSPTDASGRRETQY
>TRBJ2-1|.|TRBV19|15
ASTPGTSGRAYNEQF
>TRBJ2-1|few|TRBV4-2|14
ASSQDQRGGRNEQF
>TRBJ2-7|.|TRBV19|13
ASSIFVGLGYEQY
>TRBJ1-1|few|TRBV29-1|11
SVVGQANTEAF
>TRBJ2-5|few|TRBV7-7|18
ASTPSGRTGPYFLQETQY